This TCR beta chain was identified in a study of blood T cell repertoires in COVID-19. Overall study: Samples representing acute and convalescent COVID-19 were sourced from the United States, Italy and Spain.

TCRdb's copy holds only in-frame clones and misses some; the assay was immunoSEQ multiplex PCR. The sample carries some 250,000 clones, approximately 78% recorded once. The sequencing input was peripheral blood. This TCR derives from an older woman with active or convalescent COVID-19.

DNA for the CDR3: TGTGCCAGCAGCTTAGCGTTAGTCAGGGGTCCGGATGAAAAACTGTTTTTT. Its protein is CASSLALVRGPDEKLFF. This chain links TRBV7-8 with TRBJ1-4, with D possibly matching TRBD1 (6 bases). V was clipped by 0 bases and J by 6 bases, with 17 bases between them. The CDR3 has 17 amino acids. Germline V lookup: CDR1 SGHVS, CDR2 FQNEAQ.